Each of the 10 T cell receptor beta chains below was sequenced from the same sample in a study of cytomegalovirus exposure and HLA in healthy donors. 13 Jbeta primers and 60 Vbeta primers were used for the PCR. Produced via immunoSEQ multiplex PCR; TCRdb's table is partial and in-frame only. The table records over 120,000 clones, 80% of them present only once. The source material was PBMCs. The receptor set was obtained from a woman aged 25 to 39 in good health and CMV-seronegative.

The chain links TRBV5-4 to TRBJ2-3; TRBD1 agrees at 9 bases. Germline loops: CDR1 SGHNT, CDR2 YYREEE (reference sequence). With V trimmed by 3 bases and J by 2 bases, 4 bases remained unmatched. This CDR3 contains 15 residues. CDR3 coding DNA: TGTGCCAGCAGCTCCCGGGACAGGGCCACAGATACGCAGTATTTT. Its protein is CASSSRDRATDTQYF.

The chain recombines TRBV7-2 with TRBJ2-3; 8 bases line up with TRBD1. V gave up 5 bases and J gave up 3 bases; unmatched junction bases: 7. The CDR3 extends over 15 amino acids. Germline V gene lookup returns CDR1 SGHTA and CDR2 FQGNSA. CDR3 sequence: CASSRDRGWTDTQYF. In nucleotides, the CDR3 is TGTGCCAGCAGCCGAGACAGGGGATGGACAGATACGCAGTATTTT.

The chain carries TRBV2 and TRBJ1-4; tentatively, D is TRBD1 (5 bases). Germline CDR1 reads SNHLY; CDR2 reads FYNNEI. This CDR3 comprises 10 residues. Trimming removed 8 bases at V and 13 bases at J, with 11 bases between. The CDR3 coding sequence is TGTGCCAGCGCCATAAGGGGACTGTTTTTT. Protein: CASAIRGLFF.

The chain carries TRBV29-1 and TRBJ2-3; D might be TRBD1 (6 bases). V gave up 1 base and J gave up 6 bases, with 11 bases separating them. CDR1 and CDR2 (germline): SQVTM, ANQGSEA. The CDR3 totals 13 residues. The CDR3 DNA is TGCAGCGTTGAAGTACAGGGTTTCGATACGCAGTATTTT. Amino acid sequence: CSVEVQGFDTQYF.

This rearrangement joins TRBV7-9 to TRBJ1-5; perhaps TRBD1 as D (6 bases). The CDR3 runs 14 residues. Trimming removed 2 bases at V and 6 bases at J, with 11 bases between. In germline, CDR1 is SEHNR, CDR2 FQNEAQ (reference sequence). In DNA form, the CDR3 reads TGTGCCAGCAGCTTAAACAGGGACGGTCAGCCCCAGCATTTT. It specifies CASSLNRDGQPQHF.

The chain carries TRBV28 and TRBJ1-5; D is possibly TRBD1 (6 bases). CDR3 size: 12 residues. V shed 5 bases and J shed 6 bases, with 8 bases lying between them. Germline V gene lookup returns CDR1 MDHEN and CDR2 SYDVKM. The CDR3 is CASSPGAQPQHF. CDR3 bases: TGTGCCAGCAGTCCAGGGGCTCAGCCCCAGCATTTT.

The gene calls are TRBV5-4 and TRBJ1-5, with D perhaps TRBD1 (5 bases). This CDR3 is 17 amino acids long. Germline-derived CDR1 and CDR2 are SGHNT and YYREEE (reference sequence). Trimming took 4 bases from V and 0 from J, leaving 17 bases between them. The chain's CDR3 is CASSIPGWGVSNQPQHF. In DNA, the CDR3 is TGTGCCAGCAGCATTCCGGGGTGGGGGGTTAGCAATCAGCCCCAGCATTTT.

The CDR3 DNA reads as TGTGCCAGCAGCCGGGGTGGGTCCCAGCGCGAGCAGTACTTC. The encoded protein is CASSRGGSQREQYF. This sequence joins TRBV11-3 and TRBJ2-7; TRBD2 is a possible D gene (5 bases). V lost 5 bases and J 6 bases, leaving 17 bases between the germline ends. The CDR3 is made up of 14 amino acids. Germline assignment: CDR1 SGHNT and CDR2 YENEEA.

This chain joins TRBV18 and TRBJ2-2; TRBD1 matches 7 bases. This CDR3 has 12 amino acids. Germline CDR1 is KGHSH and CDR2 is LQKENI. With V trimmed by 5 bases and J by 6 bases, 0 bases remained unmatched. CDR3 residues: CASSGQAGELFF. DNA of the CDR3: TGTGCCAGCTCAGGACAGGCCGGGGAGCTGTTTTTT.

The CDR3 DNA sequence: TGCGCCAGCAGCCGCCCCGACGGAGATAATGAAAAACTGTTTTTT. The encoded protein is CASSRPDGDNEKLFF. V usage is TRBV4-1 and J usage is TRBJ1-4; D is undetermined. CDR1 MGHRA and CDR2 YSYEKL come from the germline V gene. V was trimmed by 4 bases and J by 4 bases, leaving 13 bases between them. The CDR3 is made up of 15 amino acids.